What follows are 12 T cell receptor beta chains derived from one specimen sequenced in a study of T-cell memory formation after mild COVID-19. One entry per CDR3 protein results from TCRdb running MiXCR on the 5' RACE reads. The sample has 85,000 to 120,000 distinct CDR3 sequences; 17% are singletons. The sequencing sample was made of PBMCs or a T cell subset sorted from them (not recorded which). The receptors here all came from an adult woman who had mild COVID-19 (a few samples of this study predate the infection). Cell type and time point are not known.

This chain connects TRBV4-1 to TRBJ2-7; D is perhaps TRBD1 or TRBD2 (5 bases each). Germline-derived CDR1 and CDR2 are MGHRA and YSYEKL. Trimming pared 2 bases from V and 6 bases from J, leaving 8 bases between. The CDR3 length is 12 residues. For the CDR3, the DNA is TGCGCCAGCAGCCAACAGGGAGTCGAGCAGTACTTC. This encodes CASSQQGVEQYF.

The chain has TRBV27 and TRBJ2-5; 12 nucleotides match TRBD2. Germline V gives CDR1 MNHEY, CDR2 SMNVEV (reference sequence). J was trimmed by 5 bases and V by 5 bases; bases with no gene match: 9. This CDR3 is built from 16 residues. The CDR3 reads CASSPRLAGAGETQYF. CDR3 DNA sequence: TGTGCCAGCAGTCCAAGACTAGCGGGAGCGGGGGAGACCCAGTACTTC.

This rearrangement joins TRBV10-3 to TRBJ2-1, with 9 positions matching TRBD2. V shed 0 bases and J 2 bases; nucleotides not matched to a gene: 5. Looked up from germline, CDR1 is ENHRY and CDR2 is SYGVKD. The CDR3 has 17 residues. The CDR3 DNA reads as TGTGCCATCAGTGAGTCGGCTAGCGGGGTCCCCTACAATGAGCAGTTCTTC. Translation: CAISESASGVPYNEQFF.

This clonotype was detected ten times or more. The chain carries TRBV7-9 and TRBJ2-1, with 9 positions matching TRBD2. The CDR3 is 15 amino acids. Germline assignment: CDR1 SEHNR and CDR2 FQNEAQ (reference sequence). J was trimmed by 1 base and V by 5 bases; bases with no gene match: 3. In nucleotides, the CDR3 is TGTGCCAGCAGCCCTAGCGGGGCGTCCTACAATGAGCAGTTCTTC. This codes for CASSPSGASYNEQFF.

This clonotype was seen a few times. The chain recombines TRBV27 with TRBJ2-1; the D is unclear. V lost 6 bases, J lost 4 bases, and 10 bases lay in between. Germline V gene data show CDR1 as MNHEY and CDR2 as SMNVEV (reference sequence). The CDR3 is 13 amino acids. The CDR3: CASRTTVYNEQFF. CDR3 bases: TGTGCCAGCAGGACCACAGTATACAATGAGCAGTTCTTC.

This clonotype has more than one count but fewer than ten. V is TRBV21-1 and J is TRBJ1-5; no DNA check was done on the table's D call, TRBD1. TRBV21-1 is classified as a pseudogene. CDR3 size: 18 residues. For the CDR3, the DNA is TGTGCCAGCCTCAACAGGGGATCGGTAATAAAGGGCAATCAGCCCCAGCATTTT. Its protein is CASLNRGSVIKGNQPQHF.

The CDR3 DNA is TGCGCCAGCAGCCAAGAGACCCAGCATAACTACGAGCAGTACTTC. Translated, it gives CASSQETQHNYEQYF. V usage is TRBV4-3 and J usage is TRBJ2-7; no definite D call. CDR1 is LGHNA, CDR2 YSLEER, per germline. The CDR3 is made up of 15 amino acids. V was trimmed by 0 bases and J by 3 bases, leaving 12 bases between them.

This clonotype occurred many times. This rearrangement joins TRBV4-3 to TRBJ2-7; D may correspond to TRBD1 or TRBD2 (6 bases each). The CDR3 has 16 residues. V was trimmed by 1 base and J by 5 bases, leaving 18 bases between them. Germline loops: CDR1 LGHNA, CDR2 YSLEER. The CDR3 loop is CASSQGSTGRHHEQYF. CDR3 bases: TGCGCCAGCAGCCAAGGGTCTACAGGGAGGCACCACGAGCAGTACTTC.

This clonotype was picked up a small number of times. The chain joins TRBV5-5 to TRBJ2-7, with a tentative D call TRBD2 (6 bases). The ends were cut back, 0 bases at V and 4 bases at J, with 17 bases in the middle. The CDR3 contains 16 residues. The germline V gene encodes CDR1 SGHKS and CDR2 YYEKEE (reference sequence). CDR3 in amino acids: CASSLAAWGDRYEQYF. The CDR3 DNA sequence: TGTGCCAGCAGCTTGGCTGCTTGGGGGGACCGATACGAGCAGTACTTC.

The chain recombines TRBV12-5 with TRBJ1-1; tentatively, D is TRBD1 (5 bases). The CDR3 runs to 13 residues. Trimming shortened V by 5 bases and J by 6 bases, and 13 bases separated the two germline ends. Germline CDR1 is LGHNT and CDR2 is FRNRAP. The CDR3 nucleotides are TGTGCTAGTGGTCCTCGGGGGATTTCTGAAGCTTTCTTT. This gives the protein CASGPRGISEAFF.

As concerns this clonotype: A junction boundary mismatches the germline segment, possibly from a read error. This chain connects TRBV6-6 to TRBJ1-5; D is unresolved. CDR3 length: 12 residues. CDR1 and CDR2 from the germline V gene are MNHNY and SVGAGI (reference sequence). For the CDR3, the DNA is TGTGCCAGCAGTTACTTGAATCAGACCCAGCATTTT. This codes for CASSYLNQTQHF.

The rearrangement uses TRBV4-2 and TRBJ1-1, with D perhaps TRBD1 (5 bases). V was cut by 0 bases and J by 1 base, with 9 bases left in between. Germline V gene data show CDR1 as LGHNA and CDR2 as YNFKEQ. CDR3 length: 15 amino acids. CDR3 in DNA: TGTGCCAGCAGCCAAGACCCGGGACCGAACACTGAAGCTTTCTTT. Translation: CASSQDPGPNTEAFF.